Given below is one TCR beta chain in context. These data originate in a study of blood T cell repertoires in COVID-19. The germline gives CDR1 SGHTA, CDR2 FQGNSA. The germline V and J ends were trimmed by 3 bases and 3 bases, with 11 bases remaining between them. The CDR3 has 14 residues. The repertoire was sequenced with immunoSEQ multiplex PCR; TCRdb's copy has only in-frame clones and lacks some. The top ten clones hold approximately 2% of a sample with approximately 150,000 clones, 88% of them seen once. Sequencing was done on a sample of peripheral blood. The chain combines TRBV7-2 with TRBJ1-2; no reliable D call. The source is a man between 45 and 60 years old who had recovered from COVID-19. This CDR3 reads CASSFQVTDYGYTF. CDR3 nucleotides: TGTGCCAGCAGCTTTCAGGTGACCGACTATGGCTACACCTTC.